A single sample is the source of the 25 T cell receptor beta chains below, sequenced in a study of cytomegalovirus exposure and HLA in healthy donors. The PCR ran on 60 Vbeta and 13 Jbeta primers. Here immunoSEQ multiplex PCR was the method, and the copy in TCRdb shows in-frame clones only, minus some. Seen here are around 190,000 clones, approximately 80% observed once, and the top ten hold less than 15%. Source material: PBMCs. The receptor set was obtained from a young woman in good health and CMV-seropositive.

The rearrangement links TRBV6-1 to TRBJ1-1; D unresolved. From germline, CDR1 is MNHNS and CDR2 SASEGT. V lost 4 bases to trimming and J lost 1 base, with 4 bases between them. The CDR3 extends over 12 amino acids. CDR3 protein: CASSGRNTEAFF. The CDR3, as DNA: TGTGCCAGCAGTGGCAGGAACACTGAAGCTTTCTTT.

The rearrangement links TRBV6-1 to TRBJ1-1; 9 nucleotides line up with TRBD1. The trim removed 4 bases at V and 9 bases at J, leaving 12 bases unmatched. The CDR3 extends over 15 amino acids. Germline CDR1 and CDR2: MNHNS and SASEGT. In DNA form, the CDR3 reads TGTGCCAGCAGTGGTGGACAGGGGACCGGGAGTAAAGCTTTCTTT. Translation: CASSGGQGTGSKAFF.

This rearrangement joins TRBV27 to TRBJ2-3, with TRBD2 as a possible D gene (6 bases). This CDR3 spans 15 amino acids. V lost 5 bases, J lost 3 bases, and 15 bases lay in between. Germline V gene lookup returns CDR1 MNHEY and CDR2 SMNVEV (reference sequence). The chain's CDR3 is CASSPQVGGTDTQYF. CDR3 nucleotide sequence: TGTGCCAGCAGTCCCCAGGTTGGGGGGACAGATACGCAGTATTTT.

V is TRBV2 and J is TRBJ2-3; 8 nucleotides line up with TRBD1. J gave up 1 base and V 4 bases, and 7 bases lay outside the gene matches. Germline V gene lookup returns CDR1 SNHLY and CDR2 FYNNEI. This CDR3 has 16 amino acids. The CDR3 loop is CASSVTGTGRTDTQYF. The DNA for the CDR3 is TGTGCCAGCAGTGTCACCGGGACAGGCCGCACAGATACGCAGTATTTT.

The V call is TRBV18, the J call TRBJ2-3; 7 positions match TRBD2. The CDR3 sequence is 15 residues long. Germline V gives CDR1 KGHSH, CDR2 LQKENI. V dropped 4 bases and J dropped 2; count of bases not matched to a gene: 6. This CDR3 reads CASSQTSPSTDTQYF. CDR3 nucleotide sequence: TGTGCCAGCTCACAGACTAGCCCGTCCACAGATACGCAGTATTTT.

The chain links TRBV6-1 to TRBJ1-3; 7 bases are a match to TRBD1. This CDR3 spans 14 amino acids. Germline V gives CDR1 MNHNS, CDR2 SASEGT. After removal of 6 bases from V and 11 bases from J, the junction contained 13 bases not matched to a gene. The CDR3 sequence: CASSDGDSSIAIYF. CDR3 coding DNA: TGTGCCAGCAGCGACGGGGACAGCTCCATAGCCATATATTTT.

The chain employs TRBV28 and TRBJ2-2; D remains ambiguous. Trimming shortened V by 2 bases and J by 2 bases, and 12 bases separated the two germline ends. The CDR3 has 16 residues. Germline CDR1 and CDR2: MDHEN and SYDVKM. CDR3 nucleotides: TGTGCCAGCAGTTTAGCGCTTCGCCTAAACACCGGGGAGCTGTTTTTT. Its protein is CASSLALRLNTGELFF.

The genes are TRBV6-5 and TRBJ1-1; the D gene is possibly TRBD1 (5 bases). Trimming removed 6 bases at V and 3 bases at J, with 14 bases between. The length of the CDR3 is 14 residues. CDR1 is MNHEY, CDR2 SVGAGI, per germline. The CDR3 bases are TGTGCCAGCAGAAAGACCGAAGGGGACACTGAAGCTTTCTTT. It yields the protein CASRKTEGDTEAFF.

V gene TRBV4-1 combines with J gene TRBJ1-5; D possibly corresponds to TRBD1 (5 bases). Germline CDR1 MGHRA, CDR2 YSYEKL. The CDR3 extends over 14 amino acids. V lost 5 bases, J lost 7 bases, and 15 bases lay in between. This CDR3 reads CASSGVRVGQPQHF. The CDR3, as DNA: TGCGCCAGCAGCGGGGTCAGGGTCGGGCAGCCCCAGCATTTT.

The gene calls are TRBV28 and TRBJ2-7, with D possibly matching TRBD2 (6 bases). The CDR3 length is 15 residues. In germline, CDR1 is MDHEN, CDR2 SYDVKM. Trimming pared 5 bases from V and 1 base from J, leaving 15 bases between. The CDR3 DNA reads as TGTGCCAGCAGTGGGGAGGTTGGGGGATCCTACGAGCAGTACTTC. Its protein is CASSGEVGGSYEQYF.

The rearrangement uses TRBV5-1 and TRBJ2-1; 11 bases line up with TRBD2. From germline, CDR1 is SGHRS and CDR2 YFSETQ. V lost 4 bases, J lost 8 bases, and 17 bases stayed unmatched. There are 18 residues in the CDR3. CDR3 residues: CASSPTSGDLLGGDEQFF. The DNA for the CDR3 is TGCGCCAGCAGCCCGACTAGCGGGGACCTCCTGGGGGGCGATGAGCAGTTCTTC.

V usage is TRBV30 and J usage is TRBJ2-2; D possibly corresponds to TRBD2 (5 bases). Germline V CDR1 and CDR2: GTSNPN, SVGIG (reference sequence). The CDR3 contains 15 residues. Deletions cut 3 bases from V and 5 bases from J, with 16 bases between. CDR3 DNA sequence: TGTGCCTGGAGGCCCGACGGGTGGGAGACCGGGGAGCTGTTTTTT. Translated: CAWRPDGWETGELFF.

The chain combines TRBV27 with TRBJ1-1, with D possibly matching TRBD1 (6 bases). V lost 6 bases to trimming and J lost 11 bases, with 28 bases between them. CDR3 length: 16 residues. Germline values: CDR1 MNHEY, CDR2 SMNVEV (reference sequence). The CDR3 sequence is CASSLKPPPNTQGAFF. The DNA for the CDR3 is TGTGCCAGCAGCTTAAAGCCACCACCAAACACACAGGGCGCTTTCTTT.

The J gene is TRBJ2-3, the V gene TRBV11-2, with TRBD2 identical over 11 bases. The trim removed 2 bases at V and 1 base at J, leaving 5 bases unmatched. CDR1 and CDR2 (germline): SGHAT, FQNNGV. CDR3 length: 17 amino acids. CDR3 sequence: CASSLIAGGRGTDTQYF. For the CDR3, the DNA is TGTGCCAGCAGCTTAATAGCGGGAGGGCGGGGCACAGATACGCAGTATTTT.

CDR3 region: CASRSGGSYNEQFF. The CDR3 bases are TGTGCCAGCAGGAGCGGGGGGTCGTACAATGAGCAGTTCTTC. This sequence joins TRBV7-3 and TRBJ2-1; 9 bases are shared with TRBD2. Unmatched junction bases numbered 4, after V lost 6 bases and J lost 4 bases. The germline V gene encodes CDR1 SGHTA and CDR2 FQGTGA. CDR3 length: 14 residues.

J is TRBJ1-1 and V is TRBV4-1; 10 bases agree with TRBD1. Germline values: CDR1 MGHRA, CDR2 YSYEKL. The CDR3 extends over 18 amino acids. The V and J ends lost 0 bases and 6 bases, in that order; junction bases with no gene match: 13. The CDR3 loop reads CASSQDRSRDRGQAEAFF. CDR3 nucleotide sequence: TGCGCCAGCAGCCAAGACAGAAGCCGGGACAGGGGACAAGCTGAAGCTTTCTTT.

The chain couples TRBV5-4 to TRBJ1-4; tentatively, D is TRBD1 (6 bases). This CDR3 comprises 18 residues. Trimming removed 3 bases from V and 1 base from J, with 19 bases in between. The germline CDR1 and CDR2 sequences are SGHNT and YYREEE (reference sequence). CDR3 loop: CASSSKTQGTVTNEKLFF. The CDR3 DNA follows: TGTGCCAGCAGCTCAAAGACCCAGGGGACGGTAACTAATGAAAAACTGTTTTTT. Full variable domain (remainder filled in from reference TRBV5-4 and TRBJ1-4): ETGVTQSPTHLIKTRGQQVTLRCSSQSGHNTVSWYQQALGQGPQFIFQYYREEENGRGNFPPRFSGLQFPNYSSELNVNALELDDSALYLCASSSKTQGTVTNEKLFFGSGTQLSVL.

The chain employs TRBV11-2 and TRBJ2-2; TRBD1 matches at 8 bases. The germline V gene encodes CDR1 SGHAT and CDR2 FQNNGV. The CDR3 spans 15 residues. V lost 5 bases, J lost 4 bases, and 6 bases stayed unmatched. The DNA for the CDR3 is TGTGCCAGCAGCCCTGGACAGGGCAGCACCGGGGAGCTGTTTTTT. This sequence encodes CASSPGQGSTGELFF. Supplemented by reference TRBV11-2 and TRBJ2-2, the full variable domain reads EAGVAQSPRYKIIEKRQSVAFWCNPISGHATLYWYQQILGQGPKLLIQFQNNGVVDDSQLPKDRFSAERLKGVDSTLKIQPAKLEDSAVYLCASSPGQGSTGELFFGEGSRLTVL.

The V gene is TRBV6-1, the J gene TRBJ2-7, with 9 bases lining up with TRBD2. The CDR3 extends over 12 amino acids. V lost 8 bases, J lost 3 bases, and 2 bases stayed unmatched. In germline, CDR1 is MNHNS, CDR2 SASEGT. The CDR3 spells CASGRGGYEQYF. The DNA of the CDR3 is TGTGCCAGCGGGCGGGGGGGCTACGAGCAGTACTTC.

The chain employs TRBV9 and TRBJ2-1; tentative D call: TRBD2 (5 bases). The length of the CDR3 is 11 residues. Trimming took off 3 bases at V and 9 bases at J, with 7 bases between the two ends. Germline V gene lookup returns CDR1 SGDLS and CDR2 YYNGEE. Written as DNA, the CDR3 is TGTGCCAGCAGCGGTCGGGGTGAGCAGTTCTTC. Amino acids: CASSGRGEQFF. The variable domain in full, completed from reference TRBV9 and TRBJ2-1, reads DSGVTQTPKHLITATGQRVTLRCSPRSGDLSVYWYQQSLDQGLQFLIQYYNGEERAKGNILERFSAQQFPDLHSELNLSSLELGDSALYFCASSGRGEQFFGPGTRLTVL.

CDR3 DNA: TGTGCCAGCAGTGACGGTGGCAACTCCTACAATGAGCAGTTCTTC. This sequence encodes CASSDGGNSYNEQFF. The chain uses TRBV6-4 and TRBJ2-1; D gene uncertain. Between the trimmed V and J ends, which lost 2 bases and 0 bases, there was a span of 8 bases. Germline assignment: CDR1 MRHNA and CDR2 SNTAGT. This CDR3 region has 15 residues.

CDR3 protein: CASSLTTGGLADTQYF. The CDR3 bases are TGTGCCAGCAGTTTGACAACGGGGGGGCTGGCAGATACGCAGTATTTT. V usage is TRBV28 and J usage is TRBJ2-3; 8 bases map to TRBD2. The CDR3 loop spans 16 amino acids. Germline assignment: CDR1 MDHEN and CDR2 SYDVKM. With V trimmed by 3 bases and J by 4 bases, 9 bases remained unmatched. The full variable domain, its missing parts supplied by reference TRBV28 and TRBJ2-3, is DVKVTQSSRYLVKRTGEKVFLECVQDMDHENMFWYRQDPGLGLRLIYFSYDVKMKEKGDIPEGYSVSREKKERFSLILESASTNQTSMYLCASSLTTGGLADTQYFGPGTRLTVL.

The CDR3 nucleotides read TGTGCCTGGAGTGCTAGGGGGCTGGCTTTCTTT. Residues: CAWSARGLAFF. The chain uses TRBV30 and TRBJ1-1, with 7 bases that match TRBD1. CDR1 GTSNPN and CDR2 SVGIG come from the germline V gene (reference sequence). The ends lost 1 base at V and 11 bases at J; junction bases unmatched: 4. This CDR3 spans 11 amino acids.

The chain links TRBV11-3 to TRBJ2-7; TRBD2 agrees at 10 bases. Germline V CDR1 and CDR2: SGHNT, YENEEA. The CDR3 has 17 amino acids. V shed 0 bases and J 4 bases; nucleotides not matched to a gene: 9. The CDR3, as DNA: TGTGCCAGCAGCTTAGAGCCGGCTAGCGGGAGATTTTACGAGCAGTACTTC. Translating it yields CASSLEPASGRFYEQYF. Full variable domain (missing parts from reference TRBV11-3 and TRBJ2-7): EAGVVQSPRYKIIEKKQPVAFWCNPISGHNTLYWYLQNLGQGPELLIRYENEEAVDDSQLPKDRFSAERLKGVDSTLKIQPAELGDSAVYLCASSLEPASGRFYEQYFGPGTRLTVT.

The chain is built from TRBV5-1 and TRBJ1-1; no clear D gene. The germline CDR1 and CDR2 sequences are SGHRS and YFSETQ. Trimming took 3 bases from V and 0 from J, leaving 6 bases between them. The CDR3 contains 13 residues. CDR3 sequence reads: CASSSLMNTEAFF. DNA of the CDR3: TGCGCCAGCAGCTCACTAATGAACACTGAAGCTTTCTTT. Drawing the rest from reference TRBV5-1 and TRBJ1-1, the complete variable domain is KAGVTQTPRYLIKTRGQQVTLSCSPISGHRSVSWYQQTPGQGLQFLFEYFSETQRNKGNFPGRFSGRQFSNSRSEMNVSTLELGDSALYLCASSSLMNTEAFFGQGTRLTVV.